This T cell receptor (beta chain) was recovered during a study of blood T cell repertoires in COVID-19. Study details: COVID-19 samples collected from the United States, Italy and Spain covered acute and convalescent phases. In each case, the material was cDNA or gDNA derived from T cells, B-cell-depleted T cells, or PBMCs.

Clinical history as reported by participants underpinned cohort assignment. The CDR3 runs 17 residues. V was pared by 1 base and J by 2 bases, with 15 bases between. Germline assignment: CDR1 LGHDT and CDR2 YNNKEL (reference sequence). Clones were read by immunoSEQ multiplex PCR, and TCRdb kept only the in-frame ones, dropping some. The sample holds 470,000 or so clones; 70% to 90% are singletons and the top ten take almost 2%. The chain is built from TRBV3-1 (or the pseudogene TRBV3-2) and TRBJ2-1; D unclear. The TCR was taken from a woman between 18 and 29 years old with acute COVID-19. Input material: PBMCs or T cells enriched from blood (not recorded which). The CDR3 nucleotides read TGTGCCAGCAGCCAAGTGGTTGGGCTGAGCACCTACAATGAGCAGTTCTTC. Translation gives CASSQVVGLSTYNEQFF.